Shown below are 26 T cell receptor beta chains from a single sample sequenced in a study of OX40 agonist ivuxolimab in advanced cancers. The table came from immunoSEQ multiplex PCR; TCRdb's copy has only in-frame clones and leaves some out. This sample has under 50,000 clones; more than 70% occur once, and the top ten carry about 5.2%. Sample: CD4+ or CD8+ T cells sorted from blood, taken in a trial of the OX40 agonist ivuxolimab. All receptors come from an adult with an advanced solid tumor such as melanoma, head and neck, liver or kidney cancer.

The chain employs TRBV14 and TRBJ1-1; 9 bases agree with TRBD1. V lost 0 bases to trimming and J lost 3 bases; unmatched junction nucleotides: 5. CDR3 length equals 16 residues. The germline gives CDR1 SGHDN, CDR2 FVKESK. The CDR3 DNA is TGTGCCAGCAGCCAAGATCTTGGGACAGGGTACACTGAAGCTTTCTTT. Amino acids: CASSQDLGTGYTEAFF.

The chain joins TRBV7-8 to TRBJ2-1; D call uncertain. Trimming took 5 bases from V and 10 from J, leaving 15 bases between them. The CDR3 sequence is 13 residues long. Germline CDR1 is SGHVS and CDR2 is FQNEAQ. The DNA for the CDR3 is TGTGCCAGCAGCCGACGGGTATCGAACGAGCAGTTCTTC. It is translated as CASSRRVSNEQFF.

For the CDR3, the DNA is TGTGCCAGCACCCCCCAGTCCGACGAGCAGTACTTC. Protein sequence: CASTPQSDEQYF. The V and J genes are TRBV7-9 and TRBJ2-7; D not resolved. Trimming cost V 7 bases and J 5 bases, with 12 bases left between them. The CDR3 consists of 12 residues. CDR1 is SEHNR, CDR2 FQNEAQ, per germline (reference sequence).

This chain connects TRBV5-1 to TRBJ2-7; TRBD1 might be the D (6 bases). Germline values: CDR1 SGHRS, CDR2 YFSETQ. The CDR3 extends over 16 amino acids. V dropped 4 bases and J dropped 0 bases, with 17 bases sitting between them. The CDR3 spells CASSHQGGGYSYEQYF. The CDR3, as DNA: TGCGCCAGCAGCCACCAGGGTGGGGGCTACTCCTACGAGCAGTACTTC.

The chain recombines TRBV10-2 with TRBJ2-1; 13 bases map to TRBD2. Looked up from germline, CDR1 is WSHSY and CDR2 is SAAADI. V trimming: 7 bases; J trimming: 8 bases; junction bases outside the gene matches: 11. This CDR3 has 16 residues. CDR3 in amino acids: CASNSRLAGGSDEQFF. Written as DNA, the CDR3 is TGCGCCAGCAACTCCAGACTAGCGGGAGGCAGCGATGAGCAGTTCTTC.

The J gene is TRBJ2-7, the V gene TRBV28; TRBD1 matches at 8 bases. The CDR3 consists of 14 residues. CDR1 MDHEN and CDR2 SYDVKM come from the germline V gene. With V trimmed by 1 base and J by 6 bases, 5 bases remained unmatched. DNA of the CDR3: TGTGCCAGCAGTTTATTGGACAGGGTGAGCGAGCAGTACTTC. It yields the protein CASSLLDRVSEQYF.

The chain employs TRBV6-5 and TRBJ1-5, with D perhaps TRBD1 (5 bases). The V end lost 3 bases, the J end lost 5 bases, and 11 bases lay between the germline ends. The CDR3 covers 14 residues. The germline gives CDR1 MNHEY, CDR2 SVGAGI. This CDR3 is CASSYPGRYQPQHF. The DNA of the CDR3 is TGTGCCAGCAGTTATCCAGGGAGATATCAGCCCCAGCATTTT.

This sequence joins TRBV2 and TRBJ1-5; tentative D call: TRBD1 (5 bases). V gave up 8 bases and J gave up 4 bases, with 15 bases separating them. Per the germline V gene, CDR1 is SNHLY and CDR2 is FYNNEI. This CDR3 comprises 14 residues. CDR3 in DNA: TGTGCCAGCCGATGGGACGGAACAAATCAGCCCCAGCATTTT. It specifies CASRWDGTNQPQHF.

The chain combines TRBV5-1 with TRBJ2-7; a possible D gene is TRBD1 (6 bases). There are 13 residues in the CDR3. Deletions cut 4 bases from V and 6 bases from J, with 14 bases between. Germline assignment: CDR1 SGHRS and CDR2 YFSETQ. The CDR3 loop is CASSMTGGGEQYF. The CDR3 region has the DNA TGCGCCAGCAGCATGACAGGTGGTGGCGAGCAGTACTTC.

The rearrangement uses TRBV7-2 and TRBJ2-5; 8 positions match TRBD2. Germline V gives CDR1 SGHTA, CDR2 FQGNSA. The trim removed 2 bases at V and 4 bases at J, leaving 3 bases unmatched. The CDR3 sequence is 14 residues long. The CDR3 region is CASSLHSGAETQYF. Written as DNA, the CDR3 is TGTGCCAGCAGCTTACATAGCGGGGCAGAGACCCAGTACTTC.

CDR3 nucleotide sequence: TGCGCCAGCAGCTTCTTAAGCGGGAGTACTGCCGGGGAGCTGTTTTTT. Amino acid sequence: CASSFLSGSTAGELFF. This chain joins TRBV5-1 and TRBJ2-2; TRBD2 matches 8 bases. CDR1 SGHRS and CDR2 YFSETQ come from the germline V gene. The V segment lost 2 bases and the J segment 6 bases; nucleotides outside the gene matches: 9. The CDR3 has 16 residues. The full variable domain, in which reference TRBV5-1 and TRBJ2-2 provide the parts outside the CDR3, is KAGVTQTPRYLIKTRGQQVTLSCSPISGHRSVSWYQQTPGQGLQFLFEYFSETQRNKGNFPGRFSGRQFSNSRSEMNVSTLELGDSALYLCASSFLSGSTAGELFFGEGSRLTVL.

V gene TRBV28 combines with J gene TRBJ1-3; TRBD1 matches at 7 bases. V dropped 4 bases and J dropped 3; count of bases not matched to a gene: 3. This CDR3 has 14 amino acids. Germline CDR1 reads MDHEN; CDR2 reads SYDVKM. CDR3 loop: CASSSGQSGNTIYF. The CDR3 region has the DNA TGTGCCAGCAGTTCGGGACAGAGTGGAAACACCATATATTTT. Drawing the rest from reference TRBV28 and TRBJ1-3, the complete variable domain is DVKVTQSSRYLVKRTGEKVFLECVQDMDHENMFWYRQDPGLGLRLIYFSYDVKMKEKGDIPEGYSVSREKKERFSLILESASTNQTSMYLCASSSGQSGNTIYFGEGSWLTVV.

This rearrangement joins TRBV28 to TRBJ1-2; a weak D match, TRBD1 (5 bases). V was cut by 3 bases and J by 6 bases, with 14 bases left in between. Per the germline V gene, CDR1 is MDHEN and CDR2 is SYDVKM. The CDR3 is 14 amino acids. The CDR3 is CASSLGLAGNGYTF. The CDR3 coding sequence is TGTGCCAGCAGTTTGGGGCTCGCGGGTAATGGCTACACCTTC.

The J gene is TRBJ2-1, the V gene TRBV4-1; TRBD2 aligns across 11 bases. The CDR3 consists of 18 residues. Trimming took 2 bases from V and 2 from J; bases not matched to a gene: 8. Per germline, CDR1 MGHRA and CDR2 YSYEKL. CDR3 nucleotides: TGCGCCAGCAGCCAACTAGCGGGAGGTAATGCAGCCTACAATGAGCAGTTCTTC. The encoded protein is CASSQLAGGNAAYNEQFF.

This clone has only one observation. This chain links TRBV5-4 with TRBJ2-2, with TRBD2 identical over 10 bases. CDR3 length: 16 amino acids. Germline values: CDR1 SGHNT, CDR2 YYREEE (reference sequence). Trimming cost V 4 bases and J 1 base; bases outside gene matches: 4. This CDR3 reads CASSPRTSGNTGELFF. In DNA form, the CDR3 reads TGTGCCAGCAGCCCCCGGACTAGCGGGAACACCGGGGAGCTGTTTTTT.

The chain has TRBV30 and TRBJ2-1; 11 nucleotides align to TRBD2. Germline trimming cut 4 bases from V and 0 bases from J; bases unmatched to any gene: 8. Germline CDR1 reads GTSNPN; CDR2 reads SVGIG (reference sequence). The CDR3 covers 17 residues. The CDR3 nucleotides are TGTGCCTGGACAGGGACTAGCGGTTTAAGCTCCTACAATGAGCAGTTCTTC. It yields the protein CAWTGTSGLSSYNEQFF.

V usage is TRBV5-1 and J usage is TRBJ2-3, with 8 bases matching TRBD2. CDR3 length equals 16 residues. Trimming removed 0 bases from V and 2 bases from J; junction bases left unmatched: 5. Germline V CDR1 and CDR2: SGHRS, YFSETQ. This chain's CDR3 is CASSLAASGPTDTQYF. The CDR3, as DNA: TGCGCCAGCAGCTTGGCGGCTAGCGGGCCCACAGATACGCAGTATTTT. Using reference TRBV5-1 and TRBJ2-3 for the parts outside the CDR3, the full variable domain is KAGVTQTPRYLIKTRGQQVTLSCSPISGHRSVSWYQQTPGQGLQFLFEYFSETQRNKGNFPGRFSGRQFSNSRSEMNVSTLELGDSALYLCASSLAASGPTDTQYFGPGTRLTVL.

The chain combines TRBV28 with TRBJ1-5; tentative D call: TRBD1 (5 bases). This CDR3 is built from 16 residues. The ends were cut back, 1 base at V and 2 bases at J, with 12 bases in the middle. The germline gives CDR1 MDHEN, CDR2 SYDVKM. Written as DNA, the CDR3 is TGTGCCAGCAGTTTATACCAGGGATCGGGCAATCAGCCCCAGCATTTT. Translated: CASSLYQGSGNQPQHF.

The V call is TRBV18, the J call TRBJ2-5, with 12 positions matching TRBD1. CDR3 length: 17 amino acids. Per the germline V gene, CDR1 is KGHSH and CDR2 is LQKENI. V lost 4 bases to trimming and J lost 4 bases; unmatched junction nucleotides: 10. The CDR3 region has the DNA TGTGCCAGCTCACGCTTCGCCGGGACAGGGGGCGCAGAGACCCAGTACTTC. Translated: CASSRFAGTGGAETQYF.

The chain carries TRBV19 and TRBJ1-1; perhaps TRBD1 as D (6 bases). V was trimmed by 4 bases and J by 0 bases, leaving 15 bases between them. This CDR3 is built from 16 residues. From germline, CDR1 is LNHDA and CDR2 SQIVND (reference sequence). The CDR3 loop is CASSSGTGKMNTEAFF. CDR3 coding DNA: TGTGCCAGTAGTAGCGGAACAGGGAAAATGAACACTGAAGCTTTCTTT.

This chain links TRBV2 with TRBJ1-2; TRBD1 matches at 9 bases. The V and J ends lost 4 bases and 7 bases, in that order; junction bases with no gene match: 10. Per germline, CDR1 SNHLY and CDR2 FYNNEI. There are 15 residues in the CDR3. CDR3 protein: CASSGTGGAVSGYTF. CDR3 sequence (DNA): TGTGCCAGCAGTGGAACAGGGGGCGCGGTCAGTGGCTACACCTTC.

This chain uses TRBV6-6 with TRBJ2-2; no clear D gene. Germline assignment: CDR1 MNHNY and CDR2 SVGAGI (reference sequence). The V gene lost 8 bases and the J gene lost 6 bases, with 10 bases spanning the gap. This CDR3 is 12 amino acids long. CDR3 residues: CASRRSPGELFF. The CDR3 DNA reads as TGTGCCAGCCGTAGGAGTCCCGGGGAGCTGTTTTTT.

DNA for the CDR3: TGCAGCGTGGGGCAGACTAATGAAAAACTGTTTTTT. It is translated as CSVGQTNEKLFF. The chain is built from TRBV29-1 and TRBJ1-4; D perhaps matches TRBD1 (5 bases). This CDR3 region has 12 residues. V was trimmed by 6 bases and J by 2 bases, leaving 7 bases between them. The V gene's germline CDR1 is SQVTM and CDR2 ANQGSEA.

The rearrangement links TRBV27 to TRBJ2-3; 7 nucleotides line up with TRBD2. Germline lookup yields CDR1 MNHEY and CDR2 SMNVEV (reference sequence). J gave up 4 bases and V 3 bases, and 4 bases lay outside the gene matches. The CDR3 covers 14 residues. Here the CDR3 DNA reads TGTGCCAGCAGTTTGGGGGGGTATGCAGATACGCAGTATTTT. It yields the protein CASSLGGYADTQYF.

In its sample, this clone was seen once. The chain carries TRBV7-9 and TRBJ2-1; perhaps D is TRBD1 or TRBD2 (5 bases each). V dropped 5 bases and J dropped 2 bases, with 16 bases sitting between them. The CDR3 spans 16 residues. Germline V CDR1 and CDR2: SEHNR, FQNEAQ (reference sequence). CDR3 bases: TGTGCCAGCAGCCGTCGAGGGGCCGCGACCTACAATGAGCAGTTCTTC. It specifies CASSRRGAATYNEQFF.

DNA of the CDR3: TGTGCCAGCCGTTCCGGAGCTACCTGGGAGCAGTACTTC. Its protein product is CASRSGATWEQYF. This chain connects TRBV18 to TRBJ2-7; D unclear. CDR3 size: 13 residues. Trimming pared 8 bases from V and 7 bases from J, leaving 18 bases between. The germline V gene encodes CDR1 KGHSH and CDR2 LQKENI.